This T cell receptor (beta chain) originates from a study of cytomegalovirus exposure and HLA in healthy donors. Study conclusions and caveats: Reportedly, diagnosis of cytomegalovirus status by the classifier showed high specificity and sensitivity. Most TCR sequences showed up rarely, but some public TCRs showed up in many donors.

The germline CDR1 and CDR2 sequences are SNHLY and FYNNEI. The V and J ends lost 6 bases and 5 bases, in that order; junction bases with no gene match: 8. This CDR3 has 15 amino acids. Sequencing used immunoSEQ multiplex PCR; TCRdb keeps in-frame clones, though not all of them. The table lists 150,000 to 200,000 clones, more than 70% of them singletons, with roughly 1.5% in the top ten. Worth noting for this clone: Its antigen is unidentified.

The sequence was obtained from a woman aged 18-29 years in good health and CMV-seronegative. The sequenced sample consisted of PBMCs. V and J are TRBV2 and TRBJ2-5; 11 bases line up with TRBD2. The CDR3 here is CASRLAGGYTETQYF. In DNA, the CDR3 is TGTGCCAGCAGGTTAGCGGGAGGGTATACGGAGACCCAGTACTTC.